This T cell receptor (beta chain) was sequenced in a study of OX40 agonist ivuxolimab in advanced cancers. Notes on the study in general: Certain nonresponders additionally had low normalized T-cell clonal expansion.

Patients were excluded for autoimmune disease history or systemic immunosuppression. Germline V gene sequence: CDR1 SGHRS, CDR2 YFSETQ. The CDR3 extends over 17 amino acids. The junction had 9 bases not matched to a gene; V was cut back by 3 bases and J by 3 bases. Clones were read by immunoSEQ multiplex PCR, and TCRdb kept only the in-frame ones, dropping some. The sample yields 40,000 or so clones, approximately 86% seen once. A word on this clone: Its target is not known.

The sequence was collected from an adult with an advanced solid tumor such as melanoma, head and neck, liver or kidney cancer. The chain links TRBV5-1 to TRBJ2-2; 9 nucleotides match TRBD1. Sequenced material: CD4+ or CD8+ T cells sorted from blood, taken in a trial of the OX40 agonist ivuxolimab. In DNA form, the CDR3 reads TGCGCCAGCAGCTCTGTACTTACAGGGGGCTACACCGGGGAGCTGTTTTTT. It specifies CASSSVLTGGYTGELFF.